Each of the 31 T cell receptor beta chains below was sequenced from the same sample in a study of shared clonotypes between healthy human individuals. TCRdb's table, derived via immunoSEQ multiplex PCR, lists solely in-frame clones and lacks some. The table shows 1.4 million or so clones, with 98% to 99% occurring only once. The sequenced sample was naive CD4+ T cells sorted from blood. The subset: CD45RA+ positively selected. The source is a man under 40 in good health.

The genes are TRBV6-1 and TRBJ1-1, with D possibly matching TRBD1 (5 bases). Germline-derived CDR1 and CDR2 are MNHNS and SASEGT. CDR3 length: 14 residues. V was cut by 2 bases and J by 4 bases, with 11 bases left in between. The CDR3 here is CASSERIGTTEAFF. CDR3 sequence (DNA): TGTGCCAGCAGTGAACGGATTGGGACCACTGAAGCTTTCTTT.

The rearrangement uses TRBV12-5 and TRBJ1-1; no firm D call. The V gene's germline CDR1 is LGHNT and CDR2 FRNRAP. The CDR3 runs to 13 residues. V was trimmed by 3 bases and J by 8 bases, leaving 13 bases between them. Here the CDR3 DNA reads TGTGCTAGTGGTTTACTTCCTGGGTCAGAAGCTTTCTTT. Protein sequence: CASGLLPGSEAFF.

The chain employs TRBV19 and TRBJ1-1; D remains unclear. Trimming shortened V by 4 bases and J by 5 bases, and 11 bases separated the two germline ends. Germline assignment: CDR1 LNHDA and CDR2 SQIVND (reference sequence). CDR3 length: 13 amino acids. This chain's CDR3 is CASSTTRRTEAFF. DNA for the CDR3: TGTGCCAGTAGTACAACGAGGAGGACTGAAGCTTTCTTT.

The chain couples TRBV5-1 to TRBJ2-2; D remains unclear. V shed 1 base and J shed 7 bases, with 5 bases lying between them. CDR1 is SGHRS, CDR2 YFSETQ, per germline. The CDR3 has 12 residues. DNA for the CDR3: TGCGCCAGCAGCTTGATTATCGGGGAGCTGTTTTTT. This encodes CASSLIIGELFF.

CDR3 bases: TGTGCCAGCAGTGAGGCAGGGAATAACTATGGCTACACCTTC. Translating gives CASSEAGNNYGYTF. The V call is TRBV2, the J call TRBJ1-2; tentatively, D is TRBD1 (5 bases). The V gene lost 3 bases and the J gene lost 1 base, with 9 bases spanning the gap. From germline, CDR1 is SNHLY and CDR2 FYNNEI. The CDR3 sequence is 14 residues long.

This clone was found once. The V and J genes are TRBV15 and TRBJ1-1, with TRBD1 as a possible D gene (6 bases). This CDR3 comprises 15 residues. V gave up 1 base and J gave up 10 bases, with 19 bases separating them. The germline CDR1 and CDR2 sequences are LNHNV and YYDKDF (reference sequence). The CDR3 here is CATSRGGTSNRLAFF. CDR3 nucleotide sequence: TGTGCCACCAGCAGAGGAGGGACATCCAACAGATTAGCTTTCTTT.

This chain links TRBV7-2 with TRBJ1-3; D remains unclear. From germline, CDR1 is SGHTA and CDR2 FQGNSA. CDR3 length: 16 amino acids. V was clipped by 1 base and J by 0 bases, with 10 bases between them. The CDR3 DNA reads TGTGCCAGCAGCTTAGTTACAGTTCCCTCTGGAAACACCATATATTTT. The encoded protein is CASSLVTVPSGNTIYF. Based on the CDR3 plus reference TRBV7-2 and TRBJ1-3, the full variable domain is GAGVSQSPSNKVTEKGKDVELRCDPISGHTALYWYRQSLGQGLEFLIYFQGNSAPDKSGLPSDRFSAERTGGSVSTLTIQRTQQEDSAVYLCASSLVTVPSGNTIYFGEGSWLTVV.

This clone is a singleton in its sample. This chain uses TRBV7-6 with TRBJ2-2, with TRBD2 identical over 14 bases. Germline CDR1 SGHVS, CDR2 FNYEAQ. Trimming at V came to 0 bases and at J to 7 bases, leaving 7 bases not matched to a gene. The CDR3 consists of 18 residues. In DNA form, the CDR3 reads TGTGCCAGCAGCTTAGCAGGGACTAGCGGGAGATTTGTCGGGGAGCTGTTTTTT. Amino acid sequence: CASSLAGTSGRFVGELFF.

The chain joins TRBV30 to TRBJ1-2; D gene ambiguous. V was cut by 1 base and J by 8 bases, with 20 bases left in between. Germline assignment: CDR1 GTSNPN and CDR2 SVGIG (reference sequence). The CDR3 sequence is 15 residues long. The CDR3 DNA reads as TGTGCCTGGAGTGCGACAAGGGCTACCCCTGTGGGCTACACCTTC. Its translation is CAWSATRATPVGYTF.

CDR3 in amino acids: CASSFGGPYIGELFF. The CDR3 DNA reads as TGTGCCAGCAGCTTCGGCGGGCCCTACATCGGGGAGCTGTTTTTT. V is TRBV7-9 and J is TRBJ2-2; D is perhaps TRBD2 (5 bases). CDR1 and CDR2 from the germline V gene are SEHNR and FQNEAQ (reference sequence). The CDR3 runs 15 residues. Trimming left V 3 bases short and J 7 bases short, with 15 bases between.

This chain connects TRBV4-3 to TRBJ2-7; D not resolved. Germline CDR1 and CDR2: LGHNA and YSLEER. Deletions cut 5 bases from V and 0 bases from J, with 14 bases between. The CDR3 spans 15 residues. CDR3 loop: CASSLNLQNSYEQYF. CDR3 nucleotides: TGCGCCAGCAGCTTAAACCTGCAGAACTCCTACGAGCAGTACTTC.

This clone came up once. The V gene is TRBV6-1, the J gene TRBJ2-7; D unresolved. The germline gives CDR1 MNHNS, CDR2 SASEGT. This CDR3 comprises 15 residues. CDR3 protein: CALKQQPTKNYEQYF. As DNA, the CDR3 is TGTGCATTAAAGCAACAGCCCACCAAAAACTACGAGCAGTACTTC.

This chain joins TRBV30 and TRBJ1-5, with D possibly TRBD1 on 5 matching bases. Trimming removed 2 bases from V and 3 bases from J, with 11 bases in between. CDR1 and CDR2 from the germline V gene are GTSNPN and SVGIG (reference sequence). This CDR3 has 14 residues. The CDR3 protein is CAWSRQGVNQPQHF. The CDR3 coding sequence is TGTGCCTGGAGTAGGCAGGGAGTCAATCAGCCCCAGCATTTT.

J is TRBJ1-4 and V is TRBV6-4; 8 bases align to TRBD1. J was trimmed by 5 bases and V by 8 bases; bases with no gene match: 10. The V gene's germline CDR1 is MRHNA and CDR2 SNTAGT. The CDR3 sequence is 15 residues long. The CDR3 region has the DNA TGTGCCAGCGCGAGGTCCGGGACAGGCAATGAAAAACTGTTTTTT. This translates into CASARSGTGNEKLFF.

This chain links TRBV18 with TRBJ2-7, with 16 positions matching TRBD2. J gave up 5 bases and V 1 base, and 8 bases lay outside the gene matches. In germline, CDR1 is KGHSH, CDR2 LQKENI. This CDR3 comprises 18 residues. As DNA, the CDR3 is TGTGCCAGCTCACCACTCGTCCCGGGACTAGCGGGAGGGGACGAGCAGTACTTC. Its protein product is CASSPLVPGLAGGDEQYF.

This chain links TRBV1 with TRBJ1-5; TRBD1 reflects the table's D call only, with no check against the DNA. TRBV1 is an annotated pseudogene. The CDR3 is 16 amino acids. The CDR3 here is CTSSQGRKWLYQPQHF. The CDR3 region has the DNA TGCACCAGCAGCCAAGGAAGAAAATGGCTTTATCAGCCCCAGCATTTT.

V usage is TRBV21-1 and J usage is TRBJ2-3; TRBD2, the D gene given by the table, was not confirmed from the DNA. TRBV21-1 is marked as a pseudogene. The CDR3 is 14 residues long. The CDR3 loop reads CASTLGESTDTQYF. CDR3 nucleotides: TGTGCCAGCACCTTAGGAGAGAGCACAGATACGCAGTATTTT.

J is TRBJ2-3 and V is TRBV11-2; unclear D gene. The CDR3 spans 14 residues. Deletions cut 1 base from V and 8 bases from J, with 13 bases between. CDR1 is SGHAT, CDR2 FQNNGV, per germline. The DNA of the CDR3 is TGTGCCAGCAGCTTAGCCTCCGAATATGGTACGCAGTATTTT. Its translation is CASSLASEYGTQYF.

The chain combines TRBV2 with TRBJ2-4; no clear D gene. The CDR3 extends over 14 amino acids. Per the germline V gene, CDR1 is SNHLY and CDR2 is FYNNEI. V was cut by 7 bases and J by 0 bases, with 10 bases left in between. This CDR3 is CASTENLAKNIQYF. The CDR3 coding sequence is TGTGCCAGCACGGAGAACCTAGCCAAAAACATTCAGTACTTC.

The rearrangement links TRBV27 to TRBJ2-5; D might be TRBD2 (5 bases). The CDR3 is 15 residues long. Germline CDR1 is MNHEY and CDR2 is SMNVEV (reference sequence). V was shortened by 6 bases and J by 3 bases, with 17 bases between the two germline ends. The CDR3 bases are TGTGCCAGCAGAGAGGCGTACCGGGATAAAGAGACCCAGTACTTC. Its protein product is CASREAYRDKETQYF.

Comment on this clone: Other DNA sequences in the same sample also yield this CDR3. The V and J genes are TRBV18 and TRBJ2-7; D unresolved. CDR1 and CDR2 from the germline V gene are KGHSH and LQKENI. Trimming removed 4 bases at V and 3 bases at J, with 7 bases between. The CDR3 sequence is 12 residues long. CDR3 amino acids: CASSLEFYEQYF. The DNA of the CDR3 is TGTGCCAGCTCACTGGAGTTCTACGAGCAGTACTTC.

The chain combines TRBV11-2 with TRBJ2-4; D is perhaps TRBD1 or TRBD2 (5 bases each). This CDR3 comprises 14 residues. V gave up 1 base and J gave up 4 bases, with 8 bases separating them. Per germline, CDR1 SGHAT and CDR2 FQNNGV. The CDR3 nucleotides are TGTGCCAGCAGCTTAGCGGGGCCAAAAAACATTCAGTACTTC. This sequence encodes CASSLAGPKNIQYF.

CDR3 nucleotides: TGTGCCAGCAGTCTAAGACAGACCCACGGGCTGTTTTTT. It specifies CASSLRQTHGLFF. J is TRBJ2-2 and V is TRBV2; D perhaps matches TRBD1 (5 bases). This CDR3 spans 13 amino acids. V was trimmed by 5 bases and J by 13 bases, leaving 17 bases between them. Germline V gene sequence: CDR1 SNHLY, CDR2 FYNNEI.

A remark on this clone: The sample carries other DNA sequences with the same CDR3. V is TRBV5-1 and J is TRBJ1-2, with no clear D. The CDR3 is 13 residues long. The V and J ends lost 0 bases and 4 bases respectively, with 7 bases between them. CDR1 and CDR2 (germline): SGHRS, YFSETQ. CDR3 residues: CASSLVGSYGYTF. CDR3 coding DNA: TGCGCCAGCAGCTTGGTAGGGAGCTATGGCTACACCTTC.

The V call is TRBV18, the J call TRBJ2-1; D gene unclear. From germline, CDR1 is KGHSH and CDR2 LQKENI. Trimming left V 3 bases short and J 0 bases short, with 12 bases between. The CDR3 is 16 amino acids. The CDR3 loop is CASSPSRSGSYNEQFF. The CDR3 DNA sequence: TGTGCCAGCTCACCTTCCCGGTCTGGCTCCTACAATGAGCAGTTCTTC.

The chain carries TRBV4-3 and TRBJ2-7; 11 bases fit TRBD2. In germline, CDR1 is LGHNA, CDR2 YSLEER. V lost 4 bases to trimming and J lost 2 bases; unmatched junction nucleotides: 13. CDR3 length: 18 amino acids. CDR3 protein: CASSLRQIAGGPTYEQYF. The CDR3, as DNA: TGCGCCAGCAGCCTTCGACAGATAGCGGGAGGGCCTACCTACGAGCAGTACTTC.

The rearrangement uses TRBV7-9 and TRBJ1-1, with TRBD1 identical over 7 bases. Unmatched junction bases numbered 16, after V lost 7 bases and J lost 2 bases. The CDR3 is 17 residues long. Germline V CDR1 and CDR2: SEHNR, FQNEAQ (reference sequence). The chain's CDR3 is CASTPFKGAGVNTEAFF. In DNA form, the CDR3 reads TGTGCCAGCACGCCGTTTAAGGGGGCCGGGGTTAACACTGAAGCTTTCTTT.

Written as DNA, the CDR3 is TGTGCCAGCAGCTTATCGGACAGGATATCCTACAATGAGCAGTTCTTC. This translates into CASSLSDRISYNEQFF. The genes are TRBV7-8 and TRBJ2-1; 7 bases match TRBD1. The germline V gene has CDR1 SGHVS and CDR2 FQNEAQ. Unmatched junction bases numbered 5, after V lost 2 bases and J lost 1 base. The CDR3 extends over 16 amino acids.

V usage is TRBV18 and J usage is TRBJ2-7; D call uncertain. This CDR3 has 12 amino acids. Germline V gene data show CDR1 as KGHSH and CDR2 as LQKENI. Trimming took off 4 bases at V and 0 bases at J, with 4 bases between the two ends. CDR3 sequence: CASSRNSYEQYF. CDR3 nucleotide sequence: TGTGCCAGCTCACGTAACTCCTACGAGCAGTACTTC. The whole variable domain, remainder taken from reference TRBV18 and TRBJ2-7, is NAGVMQNPRHLVRRRGQEARLRCSPMKGHSHVYWYRQLPEEGLKFMVYLQKENIIDESGMPKERFSAEFPKEGPSILRIQQVVRGDSAAYFCASSRNSYEQYFGPGTRLTVT.

The V gene is TRBV11-2, the J gene TRBJ1-1; D is perhaps TRBD1 (6 bases). Trimming took off 5 bases at V and 2 bases at J, with 15 bases between the two ends. The CDR3 runs to 15 residues. Germline CDR1 reads SGHAT; CDR2 reads FQNNGV. This chain's CDR3 is CASSLRGQINTEAFF. DNA for the CDR3: TGTGCCAGCAGCCTCCGAGGACAGATCAACACTGAAGCTTTCTTT.

The sample holds one count of this clone. The rearrangement uses TRBV20-1 and TRBJ1-1; perhaps TRBD1 as D (5 bases). The CDR3 has 10 residues. V dropped 8 bases and J dropped 10 bases, with 14 bases sitting between them. Germline-derived CDR1 and CDR2 are DFQATT and SNEGSKA (reference sequence). In DNA form, the CDR3 reads TGCAGTCCCAGGGCTGATGTAGCTTTCTTT. It codes for CSPRADVAFF.